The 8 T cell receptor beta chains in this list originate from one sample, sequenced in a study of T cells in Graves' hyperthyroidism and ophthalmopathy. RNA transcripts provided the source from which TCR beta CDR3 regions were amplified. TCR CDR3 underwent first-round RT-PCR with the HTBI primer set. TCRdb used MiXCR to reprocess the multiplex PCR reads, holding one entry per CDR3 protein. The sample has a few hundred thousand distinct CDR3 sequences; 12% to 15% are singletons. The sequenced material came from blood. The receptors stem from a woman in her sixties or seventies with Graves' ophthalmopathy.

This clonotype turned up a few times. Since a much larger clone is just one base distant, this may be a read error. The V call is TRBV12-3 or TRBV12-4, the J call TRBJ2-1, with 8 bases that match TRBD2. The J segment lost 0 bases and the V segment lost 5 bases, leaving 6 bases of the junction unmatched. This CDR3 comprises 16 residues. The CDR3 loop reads CASSMGLVASYNEQFF. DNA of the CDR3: TGTGCCAGCAGTATGGGACTAGTGGCCTCCTACAATGAGCAGTTCTTC.

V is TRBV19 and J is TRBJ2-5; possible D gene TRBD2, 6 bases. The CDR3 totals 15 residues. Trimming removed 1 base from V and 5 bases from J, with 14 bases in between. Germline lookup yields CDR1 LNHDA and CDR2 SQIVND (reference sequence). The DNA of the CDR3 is TGTGCCAGTAGTATAGGCCTAGCGCCGCGGGAGACCCAGTACTTC. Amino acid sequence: CASSIGLAPRETQYF.

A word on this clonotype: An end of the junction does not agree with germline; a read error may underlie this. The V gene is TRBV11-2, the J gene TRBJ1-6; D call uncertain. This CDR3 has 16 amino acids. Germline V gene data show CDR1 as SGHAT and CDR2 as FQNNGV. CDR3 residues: CTSSPRPVDLNSPLHF. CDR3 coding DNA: TGTACCAGCAGCCCAAGACCCGTGGACCTTAATTCACCCCTCCACTTT.

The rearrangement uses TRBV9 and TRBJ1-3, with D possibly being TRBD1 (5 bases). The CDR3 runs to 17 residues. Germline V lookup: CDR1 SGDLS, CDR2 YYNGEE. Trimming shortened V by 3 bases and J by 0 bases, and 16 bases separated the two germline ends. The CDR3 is CASSAQPGLNSGNTIYF. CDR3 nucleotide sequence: TGTGCCAGCAGCGCTCAGCCGGGACTGAACTCTGGAAACACCATATATTTT.

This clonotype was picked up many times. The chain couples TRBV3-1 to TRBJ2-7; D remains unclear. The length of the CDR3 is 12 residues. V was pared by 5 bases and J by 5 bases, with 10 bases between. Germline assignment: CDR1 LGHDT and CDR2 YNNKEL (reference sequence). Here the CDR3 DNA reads TGTGCCAGCAGCAACCCCACGGACGAGCAGTACTTC. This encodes CASSNPTDEQYF.

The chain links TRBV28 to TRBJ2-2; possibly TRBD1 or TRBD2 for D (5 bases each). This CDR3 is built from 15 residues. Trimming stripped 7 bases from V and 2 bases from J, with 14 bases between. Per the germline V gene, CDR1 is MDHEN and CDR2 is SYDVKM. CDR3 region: CASIPGRQNTGELFF. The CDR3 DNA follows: TGTGCCAGCATACCGGGACGACAAAACACCGGGGAGCTGTTTTTT.

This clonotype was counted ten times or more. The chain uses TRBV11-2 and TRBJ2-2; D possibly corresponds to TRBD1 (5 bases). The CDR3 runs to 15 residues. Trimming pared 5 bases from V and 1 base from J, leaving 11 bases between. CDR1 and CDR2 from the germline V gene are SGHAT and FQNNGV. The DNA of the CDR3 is TGTGCCAGCAGCCCACAGGCCCTGAACACCGGGGAGCTGTTTTTT. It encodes CASSPQALNTGELFF.

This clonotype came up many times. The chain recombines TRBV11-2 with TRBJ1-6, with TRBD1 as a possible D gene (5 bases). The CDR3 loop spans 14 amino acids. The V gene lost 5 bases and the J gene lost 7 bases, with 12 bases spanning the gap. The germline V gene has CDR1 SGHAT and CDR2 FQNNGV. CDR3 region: CASSQTVRNSPLHF. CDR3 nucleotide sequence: TGTGCCAGCAGCCAGACAGTCCGCAATTCACCCCTCCACTTT.